What follows is one TCR beta chain and its context. A second PCR, run for about 7 to 11 cycles, used a sample-barcoded 5' primer plus a J-beta primer mix. Each cDNA was tagged by a template-switch adaptor containing 12 random nucleotides. In TCRdb, the 5' RACE reads were re-called with MiXCR into one record per CDR3 protein. The sample lists some 760,000 distinct CDR3 sequences, 25% seen once, with under 10% in the top ten. The sample is drawn from a study of blood T cells in healthy people across ages. Germline V gene data show CDR1 as MNHNS and CDR2 as SASEGT. V was pared by 5 bases and J by 9 bases, with 5 bases of the junction left unmatched. The CDR3 contains 13 residues. These data also formed part of another study, on T cells of mothers and their children. That work adds: It was observed that no persistent microchimeric T cell clones could be detected.

J is TRBJ2-1 and V is TRBV6-1; TRBD2 matches at 9 bases. The TCR sequence derives from a boy aged 5-17 years in good health. Sample: blood. CDR3 sequence: CASSTGTSTEQFF. Here the CDR3 DNA reads TGTGCCAGCAGTACCGGGACTAGCACTGAGCAGTTCTTC.